This T cell receptor beta chain was observed in a study of neurological immune-mediated disorders. V shed 0 bases and J shed 2 bases, with 9 bases lying between them. Germline V gene lookup returns CDR1 SGHKS and CDR2 YYEKEE (reference sequence). This CDR3 region has 15 residues. This clonotype was seen ten or more times. Each CDR3 protein gets one entry after TCRdb re-called the 5' RACE reads with MiXCR. Of about 59,000 distinct CDR3 sequences listed, about an eighth were seen once; the top ten hold roughly 10%. Sequenced: PBMCs. The genes are TRBV5-5 and TRBJ2-1; perhaps TRBD2 as D (6 bases). The sequence was obtained from a woman in her fifties or sixties with HTLV-1-associated myelopathy (HAM/TSP). The CDR3 spells CASSLAGGTYNEQFF. The CDR3 DNA follows: TGTGCCAGCAGCTTGGCCGGGGGAACCTACAATGAGCAGTTCTTC.